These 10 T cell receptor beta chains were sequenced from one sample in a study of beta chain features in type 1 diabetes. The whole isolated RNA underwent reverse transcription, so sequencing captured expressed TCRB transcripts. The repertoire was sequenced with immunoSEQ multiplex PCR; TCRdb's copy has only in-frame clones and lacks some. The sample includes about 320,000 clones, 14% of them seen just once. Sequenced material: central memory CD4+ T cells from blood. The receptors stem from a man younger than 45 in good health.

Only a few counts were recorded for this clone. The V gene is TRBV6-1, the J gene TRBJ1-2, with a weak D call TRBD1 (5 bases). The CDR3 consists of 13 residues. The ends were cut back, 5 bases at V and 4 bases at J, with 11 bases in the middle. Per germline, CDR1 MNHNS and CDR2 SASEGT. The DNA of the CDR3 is TGTGCCAGCAGTCGACAGCCCCCCTATGGCTACACCTTC. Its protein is CASSRQPPYGYTF.

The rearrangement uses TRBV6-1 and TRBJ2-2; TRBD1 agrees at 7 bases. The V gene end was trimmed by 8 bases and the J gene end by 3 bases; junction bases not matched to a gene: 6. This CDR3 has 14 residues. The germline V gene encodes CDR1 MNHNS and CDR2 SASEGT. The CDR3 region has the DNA TGTGCCAGCCACTGGGACAGATACACCGGGGAGCTGTTTTTT. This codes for CASHWDRYTGELFF.

The DNA for the CDR3 is TGTGCCAGCTCACCGACCGGGACATCTAACGAGCAGTACTTC. It codes for CASSPTGTSNEQYF. The chain links TRBV18 to TRBJ2-7; D is possibly TRBD1 (6 bases). Germline CDR1 is KGHSH and CDR2 is LQKENI. The CDR3 contains 14 residues. Trimming left V 3 bases short and J 5 bases short, with 14 bases between. The entire variable domain, with the rest obtained from reference TRBV18 and TRBJ2-7, is as follows: NAGVMQNPRHLVRRRGQEARLRCSPMKGHSHVYWYRQLPEEGLKFMVYLQKENIIDESGMPKERFSAEFPKEGPSILRIQQVVRGDSAAYFCASSPTGTSNEQYFGPGTRLTVT.

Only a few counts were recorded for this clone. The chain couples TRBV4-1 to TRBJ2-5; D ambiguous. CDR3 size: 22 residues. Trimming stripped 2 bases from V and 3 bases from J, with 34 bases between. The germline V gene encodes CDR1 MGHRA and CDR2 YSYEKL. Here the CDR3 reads CASSQIRILGRTLGKKEETQYF. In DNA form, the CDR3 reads TGCGCCAGCAGCCAAATAAGAATTTTAGGGCGGACCCTTGGAAAGAAGGAAGAGACCCAGTACTTC.

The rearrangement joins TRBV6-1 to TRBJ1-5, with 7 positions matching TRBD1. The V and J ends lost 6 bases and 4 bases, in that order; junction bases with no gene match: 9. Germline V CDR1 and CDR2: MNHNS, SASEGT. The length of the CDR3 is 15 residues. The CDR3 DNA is TGTGCCAGCAGGGAAACAGGGGCGCGGAATCAGCCCCAGCATTTT. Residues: CASRETGARNQPQHF.

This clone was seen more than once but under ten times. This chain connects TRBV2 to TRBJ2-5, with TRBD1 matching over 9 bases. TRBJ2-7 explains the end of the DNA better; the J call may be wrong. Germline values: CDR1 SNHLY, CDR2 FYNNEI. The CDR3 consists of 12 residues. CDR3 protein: CASNRGPYEQYF. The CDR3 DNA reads TGTGCCAGCAACAGGGGGCCCTACGAGCAGTACTTC.

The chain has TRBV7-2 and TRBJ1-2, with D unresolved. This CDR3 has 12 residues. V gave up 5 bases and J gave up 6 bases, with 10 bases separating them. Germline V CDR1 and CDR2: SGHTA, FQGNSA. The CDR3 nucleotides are TGTGCCAGCAGCAGGCGCGGGGATGGCTACACCTTC. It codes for CASSRRGDGYTF.

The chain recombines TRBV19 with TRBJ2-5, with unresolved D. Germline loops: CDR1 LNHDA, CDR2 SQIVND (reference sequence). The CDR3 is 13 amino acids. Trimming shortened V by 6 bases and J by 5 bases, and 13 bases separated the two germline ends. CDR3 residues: CASSRAWRETQYF. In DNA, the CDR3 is TGTGCCAGTAGCCGGGCATGGCGGGAGACCCAGTACTTC.

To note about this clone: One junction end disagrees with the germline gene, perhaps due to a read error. The CDR3 coding sequence is TGCGCCAGCAGCTTCACCGCGACAGGGCTAAATGAAAAACTGTTTTTT. This gives the protein CASSFTATGLNEKLFF. V usage is TRBV5-4 and J usage is TRBJ1-4; TRBD1 matches at 7 bases. Per the germline V gene, CDR1 is SGHNT and CDR2 is YYREEE (reference sequence). This CDR3 contains 16 residues.

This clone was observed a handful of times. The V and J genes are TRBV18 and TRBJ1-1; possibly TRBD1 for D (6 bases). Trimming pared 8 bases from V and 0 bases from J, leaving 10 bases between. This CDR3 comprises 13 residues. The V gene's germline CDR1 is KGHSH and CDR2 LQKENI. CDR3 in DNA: TGTGCCAGCACCGGACAGATGAACACTGAAGCTTTCTTT. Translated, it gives CASTGQMNTEAFF.